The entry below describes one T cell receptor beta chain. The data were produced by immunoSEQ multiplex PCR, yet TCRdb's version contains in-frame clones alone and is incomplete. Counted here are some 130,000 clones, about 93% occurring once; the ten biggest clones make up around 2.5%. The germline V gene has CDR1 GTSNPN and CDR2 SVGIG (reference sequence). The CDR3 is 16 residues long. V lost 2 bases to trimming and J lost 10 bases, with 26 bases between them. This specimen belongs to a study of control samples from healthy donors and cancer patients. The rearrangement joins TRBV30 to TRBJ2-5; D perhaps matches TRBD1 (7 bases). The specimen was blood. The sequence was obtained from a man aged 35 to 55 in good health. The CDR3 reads CAWSSNQGGYPRDQYF. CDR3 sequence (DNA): TGTGCCTGGAGTTCAAATCAGGGGGGCTATCCGCGAGACCAGTACTTC.